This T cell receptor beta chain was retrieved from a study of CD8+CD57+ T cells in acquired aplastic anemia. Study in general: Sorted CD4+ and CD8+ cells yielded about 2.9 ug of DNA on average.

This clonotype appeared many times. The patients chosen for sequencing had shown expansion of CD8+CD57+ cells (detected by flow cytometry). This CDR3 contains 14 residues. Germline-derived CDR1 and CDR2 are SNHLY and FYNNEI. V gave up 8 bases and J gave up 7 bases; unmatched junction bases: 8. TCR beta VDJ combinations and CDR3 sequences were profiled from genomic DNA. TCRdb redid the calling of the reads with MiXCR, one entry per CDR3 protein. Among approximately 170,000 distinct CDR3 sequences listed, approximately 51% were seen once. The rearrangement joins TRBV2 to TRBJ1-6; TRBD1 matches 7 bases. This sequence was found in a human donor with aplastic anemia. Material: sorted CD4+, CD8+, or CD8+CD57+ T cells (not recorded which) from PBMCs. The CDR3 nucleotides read TGTGCCAGCTCGCCGAACAGGGGAAATTCACCCCTCCACTTT. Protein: CASSPNRGNSPLHF.